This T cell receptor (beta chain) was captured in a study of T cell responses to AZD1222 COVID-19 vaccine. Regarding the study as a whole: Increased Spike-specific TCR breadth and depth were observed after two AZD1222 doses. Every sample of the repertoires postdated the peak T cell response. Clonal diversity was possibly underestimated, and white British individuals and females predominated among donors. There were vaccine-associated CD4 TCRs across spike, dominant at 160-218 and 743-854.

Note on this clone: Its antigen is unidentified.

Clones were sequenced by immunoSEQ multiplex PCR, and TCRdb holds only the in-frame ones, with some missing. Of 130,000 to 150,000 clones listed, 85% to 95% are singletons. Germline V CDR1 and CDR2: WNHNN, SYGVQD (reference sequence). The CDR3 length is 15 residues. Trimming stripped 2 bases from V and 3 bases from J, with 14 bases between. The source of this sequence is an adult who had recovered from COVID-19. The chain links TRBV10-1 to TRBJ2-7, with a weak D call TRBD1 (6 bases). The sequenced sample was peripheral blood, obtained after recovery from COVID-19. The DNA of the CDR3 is TGCGCCAGCAGTGAGAGCGGCGCCAGGGGCTACGAGCAGTACTTC. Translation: CASSESGARGYEQYF.